The 10 T cell receptor beta chains given below trace back to one sample, sequenced in a study of CD8 T cells in Susac syndrome (dated by TCRdb to the late 2010s). The library was produced with the immunoSEQ multiplex PCR assay. RNA was extracted using the RNeasy kit, and roughly 0.5 to 1 microgram was reverse transcribed with random hexamers. Using fastp at Q25 and MiXCR, TCRdb reprocessed the public reads and kept productive beta chains. Each CDR3 protein gets just one entry, which takes the most common genes and DNA from the rows behind it. Counted in this sample were tens of thousands of distinct CDR3 sequences; around 94% of them appeared once. The biggest ten clones account for about 0.5% of the sample. Sequenced material: CD8+ T cells from PBMCs. Receptors originate from a human donor with Susac syndrome.

The V and J genes are TRBV9 and TRBJ1-2; the D is unclear. V lost 3 bases and J 8 bases, leaving 20 bases between the germline ends. In germline, CDR1 is SGDLS, CDR2 YYNGEE. CDR3 size: 15 residues. The CDR3 sequence: CASSDRYGELPGYTF. In DNA form, the CDR3 reads TGTGCCAGCAGCGACCGGTACGGCGAACTCCCGGGCTACACCTTC. Supplemented by reference TRBV9 and TRBJ1-2, the full variable domain reads DSGVTQTPKHLITATGQRVTLRCSPRSGDLSVYWYQQSLDQGLQFLIQYYNGEERAKGNILERFSAQQFPDLHSELNLSSLELGDSALYFCASSDRYGELPGYTFGSGTRLTVV.

V and J are TRBV6-5 and TRBJ2-1; 8 nucleotides match TRBD2. The V and J ends lost 0 bases and 8 bases, in that order; junction bases with no gene match: 6. CDR1 is MNHEY, CDR2 SVGAGI, per germline. The CDR3 is 15 amino acids. CDR3 sequence (DNA): TGTGCCAGCAGTTACTCCGGGGGGGGCGGTTATGAGCAGTTCTTC. Translated, it gives CASSYSGGGGYEQFF.

The V gene is TRBV7-7, the J gene TRBJ1-1; D gene unclear. This CDR3 is 13 amino acids long. V dropped 3 bases and J dropped 1 base, with 6 bases sitting between them. CDR1 and CDR2 (germline): SSHAT, FNYEAQ (reference sequence). As DNA, the CDR3 is TGTGCCAGCAGCTTGGGTACGAACACTGAAGCTTTCTTT. Translation gives CASSLGTNTEAFF.

The CDR3 sequence: CASSWTVNTEAFF. In nucleotides, the CDR3 is TGTGCCAGCAGCTGGACAGTAAACACTGAAGCTTTCTTT. This chain connects TRBV6-5 to TRBJ1-1, with D perhaps matching TRBD1 (6 bases). The CDR3 runs 13 residues. Germline values: CDR1 MNHEY, CDR2 SVGAGI. V lost 6 bases to trimming and J lost 2 bases, with 10 bases between them.

The chain has TRBV14 and TRBJ1-1; a possible D gene is TRBD1 (5 bases). V was clipped by 6 bases and J by 0 bases, with 11 bases between them. Germline values: CDR1 SGHDN, CDR2 FVKESK. The CDR3 spans 14 residues. This chain's CDR3 is CASSQTAMNTEAFF. CDR3 sequence (DNA): TGTGCCAGCAGTCAGACAGCTATGAACACTGAAGCTTTCTTT.

This chain links TRBV7-9 with TRBJ2-1; D unclear. Trimming shortened V by 5 bases and J by 6 bases, and 14 bases separated the two germline ends. The CDR3 runs to 14 residues. Germline values: CDR1 SEHNR, CDR2 FQNEAQ (reference sequence). The CDR3 bases are TGTGCCAGCAGCAGCCACACGATTGCCAATGAGCAGTTCTTC. This encodes CASSSHTIANEQFF.

This chain joins TRBV27 and TRBJ2-7; TRBD2 matches at 9 bases. The germline CDR1 and CDR2 sequences are MNHEY and SMNVEV (reference sequence). V trimming: 2 bases; J trimming: 2 bases; junction bases outside the gene matches: 7. The length of the CDR3 is 16 residues. As DNA, the CDR3 is TGTGCCAGCAGTTTAGGTCCAGCGGGGGGTCCCTACGAGCAGTACTTC. Amino acids: CASSLGPAGGPYEQYF.

Only one count was recorded for this clonotype. The V gene is TRBV29-1, the J gene TRBJ2-1; a weak D match, TRBD2 (6 bases). With 3 bases removed from V and 5 bases from J, the gap between germline ends came to 11 bases. This CDR3 has 13 residues. Germline V gene lookup returns CDR1 SQVTM and CDR2 ANQGSEA. CDR3 in amino acids: CSVDRRGDNEQFF. CDR3 coding DNA: TGCAGCGTTGACAGGAGGGGTGACAATGAGCAGTTCTTC.

The rearrangement joins TRBV7-9 to TRBJ1-4; the D is unclear. Per germline, CDR1 SEHNR and CDR2 FQNEAQ (reference sequence). With 1 base removed from V and 15 bases from J, the gap between germline ends came to 15 bases. There are 13 residues in the CDR3. The CDR3 spells CASSLERGPGVFF. The CDR3 DNA follows: TGTGCCAGCAGCTTAGAAAGAGGCCCGGGAGTGTTTTTT.

The chain couples TRBV25-1 to TRBJ2-1; possibly TRBD1 for D (6 bases). The length of the CDR3 is 13 residues. Germline V gene lookup returns CDR1 MGHDK and CDR2 SYGVNS. Trimming removed 6 bases at V and 7 bases at J, with 13 bases between. The CDR3 is CASRVPGQNEQFF. The CDR3 region has the DNA TGTGCCAGCAGGGTCCCGGGACAAAATGAGCAGTTCTTC.